Below, 30 T cell receptor beta chains from the same sample are listed, as sequenced in a study of cytomegalovirus exposure and HLA in healthy donors. PCR amplification relied on 60 Vbeta primers (plus 13 Jbeta primers). Assay: immunoSEQ multiplex PCR; the TCRdb copy retains only in-frame clones and omits some. The sample includes about 170,000 clones, under 90% of them seen just once. Material: PBMCs. These TCRs come from a male donor in good health and CMV-seronegative.

The sample holds a few counts of this clone. The J gene is TRBJ2-7, the V gene TRBV28; TRBD2 agrees at 8 bases. Germline CDR1 is MDHEN and CDR2 is SYDVKM. CDR3 length: 17 amino acids. V was pared by 8 bases and J by 3 bases, with 18 bases of the junction left unmatched. In DNA, the CDR3 is TGTGCCAGCGTGCCGGAACGGTTGGGCGGGAGGTTCTACGAGCAGTACTTC. Translation: CASVPERLGGRFYEQYF.

This clone was counted between two and nine times. V usage is TRBV28 and J usage is TRBJ2-1; D is undetermined. Trimming removed 2 bases from V and 1 base from J, with 3 bases in between. CDR1 and CDR2 from the germline V gene are MDHEN and SYDVKM. This CDR3 region has 13 residues. DNA of the CDR3: TGTGCCAGCAGTTTAGCGTCCTACAATGAGCAGTTCTTC. Amino acids: CASSLASYNEQFF.

This chain links TRBV5-5 with TRBJ2-7; no clear D gene. Germline CDR1 and CDR2: SGHKS and YYEKEE (reference sequence). The CDR3 is made up of 11 amino acids. The V and J ends lost 2 bases and 7 bases respectively, with 7 bases between them. CDR3 in amino acids: CASSFPGEQYF. CDR3 DNA sequence: TGTGCCAGCAGCTTTCCAGGAGAGCAGTACTTC. Combining the CDR3 with reference TRBV5-5 and TRBJ2-7 gives the whole variable domain DAGVTQSPTHLIKTRGQQVTLRCSPISGHKSVSWYQQVLGQGPQFIFQYYEKEERGRGNFPDRFSARQFPNYSSELNVNALLLGDSALYLCASSFPGEQYFGPGTRLTVT.

The chain joins TRBV30 to TRBJ2-3; 12 nucleotides match TRBD2. J lost 9 bases, V lost 3 bases, and 7 bases had no gene match. This CDR3 is built from 14 residues. In germline, CDR1 is GTSNPN, CDR2 SVGIG (reference sequence). The CDR3 nucleotides are TGTGCCTGGAGACTAGCGGGAGGCGGGGGGACGCAGTATTTT. It codes for CAWRLAGGGGTQYF. Using reference TRBV30 and TRBJ2-3 for the parts outside the CDR3, the full variable domain is SQTIHQWPATLVQPVGSPLSLECTVEGTSNPNLYWYRQAAGRGLQLLFYSVGIGQISSEVPQNLSASRPQDRQFILSSKKLLLSDSGFYLCAWRLAGGGGTQYFGPGTRLTVL.

The CDR3 reads CASSRTGDGGYTF. CDR3 DNA sequence: TGTGCCAGCTCGCGGACAGGCGATGGTGGCTACACCTTC. The chain recombines TRBV18 with TRBJ1-2; TRBD1 aligns across 7 bases. Germline V gene lookup returns CDR1 KGHSH and CDR2 LQKENI. V trimming: 6 bases; J trimming: 7 bases; junction bases outside the gene matches: 8. This CDR3 spans 13 amino acids.

Of note for this clone: Germline is not matched at one junction end, which may reflect a read error. The J gene is TRBJ2-4, the V gene TRBV7-9, with 9 bases aligning to TRBD1. This CDR3 spans 15 amino acids. CDR1 and CDR2 from the germline V gene are SEHNR and FQNEAQ (reference sequence). CDR3 protein: CSSSQKGQGAYVQYF. In DNA form, the CDR3 reads TGTTCCAGCAGCCAAAAGGGACAGGGCGCGTATGTACAGTACTTC.

The rearrangement uses TRBV6-6 and TRBJ2-5; 9 bases fit TRBD1. The J call could be wrong; TRBJ2-7 is a better fit for the DNA end. The CDR3 consists of 16 residues. Germline V lookup: CDR1 MNHNY, CDR2 SVGAGI (reference sequence). The CDR3 loop is CASTPTPGQGVYEQYF. In DNA, the CDR3 is TGTGCCAGCACTCCAACTCCGGGACAGGGTGTCTACGAGCAGTACTTC.

This clone was counted a few times. The J gene is TRBJ2-1, the V gene TRBV19, with D possibly TRBD2 on 6 matching bases. Deletions cut 3 bases from V and 5 bases from J, with 14 bases between. CDR3 length equals 15 residues. Germline V gives CDR1 LNHDA, CDR2 SQIVND (reference sequence). The CDR3 here is CASSIGGSHNNEQFF. The DNA of the CDR3 is TGTGCCAGTAGTATTGGGGGGAGCCACAACAATGAGCAGTTCTTC.

The chain combines TRBV7-6 with TRBJ1-1, with D perhaps TRBD1 (6 bases). The V gene lost 0 bases and the J gene lost 0 bases, with 14 bases spanning the gap. Germline CDR1 SGHVS, CDR2 FNYEAQ. This CDR3 has 17 residues. For the CDR3, the DNA is TGTGCCAGCAGCTTAGCTAAACAGGGCTCCATGAACACTGAAGCTTTCTTT. Translation gives CASSLAKQGSMNTEAFF.

The chain links TRBV5-1 to TRBJ1-2; D uncertain. The CDR3 is made up of 14 amino acids. Germline V CDR1 and CDR2: SGHRS, YFSETQ. The V and J ends lost 0 bases and 3 bases respectively, with 9 bases between them. The chain's CDR3 is CASSLEARDYGYTF. The CDR3 DNA is TGCGCCAGCAGCTTGGAGGCCCGGGACTATGGCTACACCTTC. Full variable domain (outside the CDR3, taken from reference TRBV5-1 and TRBJ1-2): KAGVTQTPRYLIKTRGQQVTLSCSPISGHRSVSWYQQTPGQGLQFLFEYFSETQRNKGNFPGRFSGRQFSNSRSEMNVSTLELGDSALYLCASSLEARDYGYTFGSGTRLTVV.

The chain is built from TRBV28 and TRBJ2-7; D may be TRBD2 (6 bases). The V end was cut by 6 bases, the J end by 3 bases, with 12 bases between. From germline, CDR1 is MDHEN and CDR2 SYDVKM. The CDR3 runs 13 residues. CDR3 protein: CASSPGTYYEQYF. DNA for the CDR3: TGTGCCAGCAGCCCAGGGACTTACTACGAGCAGTACTTC.

The CDR3: CASQDSHYEQYF. The CDR3 bases are TGTGCCAGTCAGGACAGCCACTACGAGCAGTACTTC. V gene TRBV19 combines with J gene TRBJ2-7; tentative D call: TRBD1 (6 bases). This CDR3 has 12 amino acids. Germline V gene data show CDR1 as LNHDA and CDR2 as SQIVND (reference sequence). V lost 8 bases and J 3 bases, leaving 11 bases between the germline ends.

This CDR3 reads CASSLLGAGTGANVLTF. For the CDR3, the DNA is TGTGCCAGCAGTCTCCTAGGGGCAGGGACTGGGGCCAACGTCCTGACTTTC. The V and J genes are TRBV6-4 and TRBJ2-6; a weak D match, TRBD1 (5 bases). V lost 5 bases to trimming and J lost 2 bases, with 16 bases between them. Germline V gives CDR1 MRHNA, CDR2 SNTAGT. This CDR3 has 17 amino acids.

The chain is built from TRBV23-1 and TRBJ1-2; D remains ambiguous. TRBV23-1 belongs to the ORF category, with a function that is uncertain. V was shortened by 3 bases and J by 8 bases, with 7 bases between the two germline ends. The CDR3 runs 11 residues. CDR3 sequence: CASSHLTGYTF. CDR3 coding DNA: TGCGCCAGCAGTCACCTGACAGGCTACACCTTC.

This clone was counted only a few times. The chain joins TRBV7-8 to TRBJ2-5; possibly TRBD2 for D (5 bases). V shed 0 bases and J shed 10 bases, with 15 bases lying between them. Germline V lookup: CDR1 SGHVS, CDR2 FQNEAQ. The CDR3 spans 14 residues. The CDR3 region is CASSLAAEERVQYF. CDR3 in DNA: TGTGCCAGCAGCTTAGCAGCTGAAGAGAGGGTCCAGTACTTC.

The chain uses TRBV2 and TRBJ2-7; possible D gene TRBD1, 6 bases. CDR3 length equals 14 residues. V lost 7 bases and J 2 bases, leaving 15 bases between the germline ends. Looked up from germline, CDR1 is SNHLY and CDR2 is FYNNEI. The CDR3 sequence: CASTEGGMTYEQYF. CDR3 nucleotide sequence: TGTGCCAGCACCGAAGGGGGTATGACCTACGAGCAGTACTTC. Full variable domain (remainder filled in from reference TRBV2 and TRBJ2-7): EPEVTQTPSHQVTQMGQEVILRCVPISNHLYFYWYRQILGQKVEFLVSFYNNEISEKSEIFDDQFSVERPDGSNFTLKIRSTKLEDSAMYFCASTEGGMTYEQYFGPGTRLTVT.

The table lists this clone with a count of one. The chain carries TRBV7-3 and TRBJ1-1, with unresolved D. The CDR3 has 11 residues. V lost 5 bases, J lost 9 bases, and 10 bases lay in between. Germline V gene lookup returns CDR1 SGHTA and CDR2 FQGTGA. The CDR3 coding sequence is TGTGCCAGCAGCGCGGGCCGAAAAGCTTTCTTT. It encodes CASSAGRKAFF.

The CDR3 coding sequence is TGCGCCAGCAGCTTGGTAGGGCGGGGCTCCTACGAGCAGTACTTC. Protein product: CASSLVGRGSYEQYF. This chain links TRBV5-1 with TRBJ2-7; possible D gene TRBD2, 6 bases. Looked up from germline, CDR1 is SGHRS and CDR2 is YFSETQ. This CDR3 has 15 residues. Trimming pared 0 bases from V and 0 bases from J, leaving 10 bases between. The full variable domain, completed using reference TRBV5-1 and TRBJ2-7, is KAGVTQTPRYLIKTRGQQVTLSCSPISGHRSVSWYQQTPGQGLQFLFEYFSETQRNKGNFPGRFSGRQFSNSRSEMNVSTLELGDSALYLCASSLVGRGSYEQYFGPGTRLTVT.

This clone came up once. The chain couples TRBV12-5 to TRBJ1-5; D is perhaps TRBD1 (5 bases). V lost 7 bases and J 0 bases, leaving 10 bases between the germline ends. Germline CDR1 reads LGHNT; CDR2 reads FRNRAP. CDR3 size: 14 residues. The CDR3 protein is CASAEGASNQPQHF. The CDR3 DNA follows: TGTGCTAGTGCCGAAGGGGCTAGCAATCAGCCCCAGCATTTT.

This chain joins TRBV19 and TRBJ1-5; D is unresolved. Trimming took off 1 base at V and 4 bases at J, with 11 bases between the two ends. The CDR3 has 15 residues. Per the germline V gene, CDR1 is LNHDA and CDR2 is SQIVND (reference sequence). CDR3 bases: TGTGCCAGTAGTATAGGATTCAACGGGAATCAGCCCCAGCATTTT. Translating it yields CASSIGFNGNQPQHF. Combining the CDR3 with reference TRBV19 and TRBJ1-5 gives the whole variable domain DGGITQSPKYLFRKEGQNVTLSCEQNLNHDAMYWYRQDPGQGLRLIYYSQIVNDFQKGDIAEGYSVSREKKESFPLTVTSAQKNPTAFYLCASSIGFNGNQPQHFGDGTRLSIL.

This sequence joins TRBV19 and TRBJ2-1; D might be TRBD2 (6 bases). Germline V gives CDR1 LNHDA, CDR2 SQIVND (reference sequence). The ends were cut back, 3 bases at V and 7 bases at J, with 13 bases in the middle. The CDR3 covers 14 residues. Here the CDR3 reads CASSMTKEGNEQFF. The CDR3 nucleotides are TGTGCCAGTAGTATGACCAAGGAGGGGAATGAGCAGTTCTTC.

The V gene is TRBV30, the J gene TRBJ2-7; TRBD2 aligns across 8 bases. The germline CDR1 and CDR2 sequences are GTSNPN and SVGIG (reference sequence). This CDR3 has 12 residues. The CDR3 DNA reads TGTGCTCGGGGGGGTCAAACCTACGAGCAGTACTTC. Translating gives CARGGQTYEQYF.

In its sample, this clone was seen a few times. V usage is TRBV6-6 and J usage is TRBJ1-1; 8 positions agree with TRBD1. CDR1 and CDR2 from the germline V gene are MNHNY and SVGAGI (reference sequence). The CDR3 has 15 residues. The V and J ends lost 6 bases and 7 bases, in that order; junction bases with no gene match: 13. The CDR3, as DNA: TGTGCCAGCAGCAGAACCGGGACAGGATTTATTGAAGCTTTCTTT. Encoded protein: CASSRTGTGFIEAFF.

This rearrangement joins TRBV7-9 to TRBJ2-3; no clear D gene. Trimming took 2 bases from V and 2 from J, leaving 11 bases between them. Germline values: CDR1 SEHNR, CDR2 FQNEAQ (reference sequence). The CDR3 has 15 residues. CDR3 nucleotides: TGTGCCAGCAGCTTAAAAGGCAGGCCCACAGATACGCAGTATTTT. Protein sequence: CASSLKGRPTDTQYF.

J is TRBJ1-5 and V is TRBV21-1; the table names TRBD1, a call not compared with the DNA. TRBV21-1 is marked as a pseudogene. The CDR3 contains 16 residues. CDR3 region: CASSKVRDRGYQPQHF. The CDR3 coding sequence is TGTGCCAGCAGCAAAGTTCGGGACAGGGGGTATCAGCCCCAGCATTTT.

The V gene is TRBV7-9, the J gene TRBJ1-5; 7 bases align to TRBD1. After removal of 4 bases from V and 3 bases from J, the junction contained 3 bases not matched to a gene. The germline gives CDR1 SEHNR, CDR2 FQNEAQ (reference sequence). CDR3 length equals 14 residues. This CDR3 is CASSSGGYNQPQHF. For the CDR3, the DNA is TGTGCCAGCAGCTCAGGGGGTTACAATCAGCCCCAGCATTTT. The full variable domain, in which reference TRBV7-9 and TRBJ1-5 provide the parts outside the CDR3, is DTGVSQNPRHKITKRGQNVTFRCDPISEHNRLYWYRQTLGQGPEFLTYFQNEAQLEKSRLLSDRFSAERPKGSFSTLEIQRTEQGDSAMYLCASSSGGYNQPQHFGDGTRLSIL.

The chain recombines TRBV5-1 with TRBJ1-5; D is possibly TRBD1 (5 bases). The V gene's germline CDR1 is SGHRS and CDR2 YFSETQ. V lost 1 base and J lost 3, with 11 bases in between. The CDR3 sequence is 15 residues long. CDR3 sequence: CASSLRPGLNQPQHF. CDR3 nucleotides: TGCGCCAGCAGCTTGCGTCCAGGGCTCAATCAGCCCCAGCATTTT.

The chain recombines TRBV2 with TRBJ2-7, with TRBD1 identical over 11 bases. Unmatched junction bases numbered 4, after V lost 7 bases and J lost 2 bases. The CDR3 is 14 residues long. Per germline, CDR1 SNHLY and CDR2 FYNNEI. The CDR3 DNA sequence: TGTGCCAGCACCTCGGACAGGGGGCCCTACGAGCAGTACTTC. It encodes CASTSDRGPYEQYF.

The rearrangement uses TRBV7-2 and TRBJ1-4; 7 bases agree with TRBD1. Trimming took 4 bases from V and 4 from J; bases not matched to a gene: 12. The germline CDR1 and CDR2 sequences are SGHTA and FQGNSA. This CDR3 is built from 17 residues. The CDR3 loop is CASSSLGGQWSNEKLFF. CDR3 nucleotides: TGTGCCAGCAGCTCGCTAGGGGGACAGTGGAGTAATGAAAAACTGTTTTTT.

The chain has TRBV2 and TRBJ1-3, with no clear D. V gave up 6 bases and J gave up 0 bases, with 9 bases separating them. Looked up from germline, CDR1 is SNHLY and CDR2 is FYNNEI. The CDR3 loop spans 14 amino acids. The CDR3 DNA sequence: TGTGCCAGCAGGATCACGGGCTCTGGAAACACCATATATTTT. This sequence encodes CASRITGSGNTIYF.